This is a list of T cell receptor beta chains from one sample in a study of PD-L1 blockade in urothelial cancer. The method was immunoSEQ multiplex PCR; TCRdb's version includes in-frame clones alone and lacks a portion of them. The data show 90,000 or so clones, around 90% seen once. The sequenced sample was PBMCs, obtained around atezolizumab (anti-PD-L1) treatment. The receptor source for this set is a man between 60 and 75 years old with urothelial cancer. Each CDR3 is given with its conserved first and last residue. D genes are given only for firm matches. The size field is filled for only some rows; it gives once, few, many or a size class.

TRBJ1-3	.	.	TRBV29-1	TGCAGCGCGAATCAGGGGCCTGGAAACACCATATATTTT	CSANQGPGNTIYF
TRBJ2-7	.	.	TRBV4-3	TGCGCCAGCAGCCAAGTCGCCGCCAGGGGACCGCGAACCTACGAGCAGTACTTC	CASSQVAARGPRTYEQYF
TRBJ1-4	.	.	TRBV5-5	TGTGCCAGCAGCTCGGAGGGGCAGGGAGATGAAAAACTGTTTTTT	CASSSEGQGDEKLFF
TRBJ1-5	few	.	TRBV21-1	TGTGCCAGCCCCCAAGGAGGGAACAATCAGCCCCAGCATTTT	CASPQGGNNQPQHF
TRBJ2-5	.	.	TRBV28	TGTGCCAGCAGTTTAAGCCAGGAAGAGACCCAGTACTTC	CASSLSQEETQYF
TRBJ2-5	.	TRBD2	TRBV5-4	TGTGCCAGCAGCAAAGGGACTAGACGAGAAGAGACCCAGTACTTC	CASSKGTRREETQYF
TRBJ1-4	.	.	TRBV7-2	TGTGCCAGCAGCCCCACGGGGGGCGATGAAAAACTGTTTTTT	CASSPTGGDEKLFF
TRBJ2-1	.	.	TRBV6-5	TGTGCCAGCAGTTCCCGACCCCGACGACAGGTCAATGAGCAGTTCTTC	CASSSRPRRQVNEQFF
TRBJ2-7	.	TRBD1	TRBV7-2	TGTGCCAGCAGCCCTCGGACAGGGTCCTACGAGCAGTACTTC	CASSPRTGSYEQYF
TRBJ1-2	once	.	TRBV7-2	TGTGCCAGCAGCTCGGGACCTTACAGGGTTGGCTATGGCTACACCTTC	CASSSGPYRVGYGYTF
TRBJ2-1	.	.	TRBV21-1	TGTGCCAGCGGGGGGAGGGCGGGGGAGTACTACAATGAGCAGTTCTTC	CASGGRAGEYYNEQFF
TRBJ2-1	.	TRBD2	TRBV5-4	TGTGCCAGCAGTACTAGCGGGAGGGCTGAGCAGTTCTTC	CASSTSGRAEQFF
TRBJ1-1	.	TRBD1	TRBV18	TGTGCCAGCTCATCACAGGGGGCGAACACTGAAGCTTTCTTT	CASSSQGANTEAFF
TRBJ2-5	.	TRBD2	TRBV28	TGTGCCAGCAGTTTGTTCAGAACTAGCGGGAGGCCCGAGACCCAGTACTTC	CASSLFRTSGRPETQYF
TRBJ2-3	.	.	TRBV7-2	TGTGCCAGCAGCCATCAGACTAGCACAGATACGCAGTATTTT	CASSHQTSTDTQYF